Shown below are 18 T cell receptor beta chains from a single sample sequenced in a study of blood T cell repertoires in COVID-19. Sequencing was performed with immunoSEQ multiplex PCR; in TCRdb, only in-frame clones are kept and a portion is missing. The sample shows roughly 430,000 clones, approximately 91% of them seen only once. Sequencing was carried out using PBMCs or T cells enriched from blood (not recorded which). Receptors were obtained from a woman aged 40 to 50 with acute COVID-19.

This clone showed up just once. The rearrangement links TRBV7-2 to TRBJ2-5; 10 bases align to TRBD2. The V gene's germline CDR1 is SGHTA and CDR2 FQGNSA. Trimming at V came to 2 bases and at J to 5 bases, leaving 8 bases not matched to a gene. The length of the CDR3 is 16 residues. The CDR3 DNA is TGTGCCAGCAGCTTACCCCTAGCGGGGGTAGAGGAGACCCAGTACTTC. Its protein is CASSLPLAGVEETQYF.

The gene calls are TRBV10-3 and TRBJ1-2; possibly TRBD1 for D (6 bases). CDR1 and CDR2 from the germline V gene are ENHRY and SYGVKD. The CDR3 extends over 13 amino acids. Trimming took 4 bases from V and 3 from J, leaving 9 bases between them. In DNA, the CDR3 is TGTGCCATCAGTGCAGGGGCGGACTATGGCTACACCTTC. This codes for CAISAGADYGYTF.

The chain links TRBV15 to TRBJ2-2; TRBD1 agrees at 8 bases. CDR3 length: 17 amino acids. With V trimmed by 0 bases and J by 3 bases, 6 bases remained unmatched. The germline V gene encodes CDR1 LNHNV and CDR2 YYDKDF (reference sequence). CDR3 sequence (DNA): TGTGCCACCAGCAGAGACCTTCTCAGGGGGCACACCGGGGAGCTGTTTTTT. Its protein product is CATSRDLLRGHTGELFF.

J is TRBJ1-2 and V is TRBV3-1 (or the pseudogene TRBV3-2); no definite D call. CDR1 and CDR2 from the germline V gene are LGHDT and YNNKEL (reference sequence). The CDR3 loop spans 16 amino acids. Trimming cost V 2 bases and J 3 bases, with 16 bases left between them. CDR3 coding DNA: TGTGCCAGCAGCCAATTTGCAGGAACCCAGGACTATGGCTACACCTTC. Translating it yields CASSQFAGTQDYGYTF.

This clone was detected only a few times. In DNA form, the CDR3 reads TGTGCCAGCAGCTGGACAGGGGGCTCATATGAGCAGTTCTTC. Encoded protein: CASSWTGGSYEQFF. The chain joins TRBV5-4 to TRBJ2-1; 11 bases are shared with TRBD1. V lost 3 bases to trimming and J lost 8 bases; unmatched junction nucleotides: 4. The germline V gene has CDR1 SGHNT and CDR2 YYREEE (reference sequence). The CDR3 runs 14 residues.

CDR3 bases: TGTGCCAGCAGCCCCAGACGGGGGGCAGAGACTGAAGCTTTCTTT. This encodes CASSPRRGAETEAFF. V usage is TRBV5-4 and J usage is TRBJ1-1; tentatively, D is TRBD1 (6 bases). Trimming pared 4 bases from V and 5 bases from J, leaving 18 bases between. The CDR3 consists of 15 residues. The germline CDR1 and CDR2 sequences are SGHNT and YYREEE (reference sequence).

This clone was detected a few times. The gene calls are TRBV7-9 and TRBJ2-2; D perhaps matches TRBD2 (6 bases). CDR1 and CDR2 (germline): SEHNR, FQNEAQ (reference sequence). With 2 bases removed from V and 4 bases from J, the gap between germline ends came to 8 bases. The CDR3 has 14 residues. The DNA of the CDR3 is TGTGCCAGCAGCTTAAACGGGGGCACCGGGGAGCTGTTTTTT. Its translation is CASSLNGGTGELFF.

This clone showed up just once. The chain employs TRBV2 and TRBJ2-5, with 12 nucleotides matching TRBD2. J was trimmed by 4 bases and V by 4 bases; bases with no gene match: 7. Germline CDR1 is SNHLY and CDR2 is FYNNEI. The CDR3 is 16 amino acids. The CDR3 sequence: CASSADLAGGLETQYF. DNA for the CDR3: TGTGCCAGCAGTGCCGATCTAGCGGGGGGGCTAGAGACCCAGTACTTC.

V and J are TRBV28 and TRBJ2-7; D is undetermined. With 10 bases removed from V and 0 bases from J, the gap between germline ends came to 16 bases. The CDR3 is 14 residues long. CDR1 is MDHEN, CDR2 SYDVKM, per germline. The CDR3 nucleotides read TGTGCCACCAAGACTCCCCGAGTCTCCTACGAGCAGTACTTC. Protein sequence: CATKTPRVSYEQYF.

This chain uses TRBV19 with TRBJ1-4, with a possible D match to TRBD1 (6 bases). Trimming took off 3 bases at V and 5 bases at J, with 13 bases between the two ends. Germline CDR1 is LNHDA and CDR2 is SQIVND (reference sequence). The CDR3 length is 15 residues. The CDR3 sequence: CASSIWGLGNEKLFF. The CDR3 DNA sequence: TGTGCCAGTAGTATCTGGGGGCTGGGGAATGAAAAACTGTTTTTT.

This clone appeared once. V is TRBV10-3 and J is TRBJ2-3; 9 bases agree with TRBD1. Germline V gives CDR1 ENHRY, CDR2 SYGVKD. The V gene end was trimmed by 5 bases and the J gene end by 5 bases; junction bases not matched to a gene: 14. The CDR3 sequence is 17 residues long. In DNA form, the CDR3 reads TGTGCCATCAGTCCCTCGACCGGGACAGGGATGCAAGATACGCAGTATTTT. This encodes CAISPSTGTGMQDTQYF.

This clone was found a few times. The chain uses TRBV6-5 and TRBJ2-1; D perhaps matches TRBD1 (6 bases). The V gene's germline CDR1 is MNHEY and CDR2 SVGAGI. The CDR3 runs 14 residues. Trimming shortened V by 6 bases and J by 5 bases, and 14 bases separated the two germline ends. Here the CDR3 DNA reads TGTGCCAGCAGACCGGGACACTCTAACAATGAGCAGTTCTTC. This codes for CASRPGHSNNEQFF.

The V and J genes are TRBV5-1 and TRBJ2-3; D unresolved. This CDR3 comprises 15 residues. The V gene's germline CDR1 is SGHRS and CDR2 YFSETQ. The V end lost 0 bases, the J end lost 5 bases, and 13 bases lay between the germline ends. The CDR3, as DNA: TGCGCCAGCAGCTTGGAGCATCAGGCCGAAGATACGCAGTATTTT. This sequence encodes CASSLEHQAEDTQYF.

This clone was detected only a few times. The V gene is TRBV3-1 (or the pseudogene TRBV3-2), the J gene TRBJ2-7, with a possible D match to TRBD2 (5 bases). Germline V gives CDR1 LGHDT, CDR2 YNNKEL (reference sequence). The CDR3 totals 11 residues. V was shortened by 6 bases and J by 6 bases, with 9 bases between the two germline ends. The CDR3 loop reads CASRAGGEQYF. The CDR3 DNA reads as TGTGCCAGCAGGGCGGGTGGCGAGCAGTACTTC.

The V and J genes are TRBV5-4 and TRBJ1-1, with TRBD1 matching over 11 bases. The CDR3 length is 13 residues. V was clipped by 3 bases and J by 6 bases; unmatched bases: 1. CDR1 and CDR2 (germline): SGHNT, YYREEE (reference sequence). This CDR3 reads CASSWTGGPEAFF. The CDR3 bases are TGTGCCAGCAGCTGGACAGGGGGCCCTGAAGCTTTCTTT.

This clone has only one observation. The chain joins TRBV3-1 (or the pseudogene TRBV3-2) to TRBJ2-1; a possible D gene is TRBD1 (8 bases). V lost 6 bases and J 3 bases, leaving 15 bases between the germline ends. CDR3 length: 15 amino acids. CDR1 LGHDT and CDR2 YNNKEL come from the germline V gene (reference sequence). This CDR3 reads CASRQGGGSYNEQFF. CDR3 sequence (DNA): TGTGCCAGCAGACAGGGGGGGGGCAGCTACAATGAGCAGTTCTTC.

This chain uses TRBV30 with TRBJ2-1, with a possible D match to TRBD1 (6 bases). Deletions cut 7 bases from V and 0 bases from J, with 13 bases between. CDR3 length equals 14 residues. CDR1 is GTSNPN and CDR2 is SVGIG in the germline V gene (reference sequence). The CDR3 region is CASTGWSSYNEQFF. DNA of the CDR3: TGTGCCTCAACAGGGTGGAGCTCCTACAATGAGCAGTTCTTC.

This rearrangement joins TRBV9 to TRBJ1-2; D uncertain. The CDR3 totals 13 residues. Germline CDR1 is SGDLS and CDR2 is YYNGEE. The V end lost 3 bases, the J end lost 1 base, and 7 bases lay between the germline ends. In DNA, the CDR3 is TGTGCCAGCAGCGAACGGGATAACTATGGCTACACCTTC. It encodes CASSERDNYGYTF.